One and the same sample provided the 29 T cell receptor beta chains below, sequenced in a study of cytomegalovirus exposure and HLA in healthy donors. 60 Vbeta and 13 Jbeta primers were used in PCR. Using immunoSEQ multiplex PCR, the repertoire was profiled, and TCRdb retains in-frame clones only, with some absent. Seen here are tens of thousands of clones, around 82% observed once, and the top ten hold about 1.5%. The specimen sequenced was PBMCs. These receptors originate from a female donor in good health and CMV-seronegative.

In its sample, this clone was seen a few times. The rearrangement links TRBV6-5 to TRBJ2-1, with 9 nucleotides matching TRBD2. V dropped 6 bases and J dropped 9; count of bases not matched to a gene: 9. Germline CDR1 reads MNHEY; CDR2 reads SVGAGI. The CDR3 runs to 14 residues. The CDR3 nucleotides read TGTGCCAGCAGACTGAGCGGGGGGCGGGGTGAGCAGTTCTTC. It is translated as CASRLSGGRGEQFF.

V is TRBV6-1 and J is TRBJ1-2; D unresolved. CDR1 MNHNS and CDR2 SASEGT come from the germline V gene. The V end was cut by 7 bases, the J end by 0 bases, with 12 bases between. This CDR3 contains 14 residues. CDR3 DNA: TGTGCCAGCACCCAACTATCGACTAACTATGGCTACACCTTC. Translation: CASTQLSTNYGYTF.

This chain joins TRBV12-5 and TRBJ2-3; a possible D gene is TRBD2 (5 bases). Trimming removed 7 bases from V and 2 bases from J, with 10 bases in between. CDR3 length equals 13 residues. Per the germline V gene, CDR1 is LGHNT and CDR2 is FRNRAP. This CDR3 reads CASAQRNTDTQYF. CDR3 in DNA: TGTGCTAGTGCCCAGCGGAACACAGATACGCAGTATTTT.

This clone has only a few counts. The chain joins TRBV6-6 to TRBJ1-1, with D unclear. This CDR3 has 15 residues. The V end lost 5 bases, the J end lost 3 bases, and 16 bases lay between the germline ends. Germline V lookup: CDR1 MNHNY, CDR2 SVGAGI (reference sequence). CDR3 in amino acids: CASSQTAPGYTEAFF. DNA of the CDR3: TGTGCCAGCAGTCAGACCGCTCCAGGATACACTGAAGCTTTCTTT.

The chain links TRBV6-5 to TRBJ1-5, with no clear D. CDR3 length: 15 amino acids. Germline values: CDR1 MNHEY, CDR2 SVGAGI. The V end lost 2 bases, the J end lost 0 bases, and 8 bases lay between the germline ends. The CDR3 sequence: CASSYVYGSNQPQHF. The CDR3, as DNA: TGTGCCAGCAGTTACGTGTACGGTAGCAATCAGCCCCAGCATTTT.

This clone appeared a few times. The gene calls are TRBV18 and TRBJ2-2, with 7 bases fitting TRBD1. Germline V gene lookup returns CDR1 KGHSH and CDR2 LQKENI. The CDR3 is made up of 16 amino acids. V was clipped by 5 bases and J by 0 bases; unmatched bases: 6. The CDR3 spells CASSTQQGPNTGELFF. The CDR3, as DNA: TGTGCCAGCTCAACCCAACAGGGGCCGAACACCGGGGAGCTGTTTTTT.

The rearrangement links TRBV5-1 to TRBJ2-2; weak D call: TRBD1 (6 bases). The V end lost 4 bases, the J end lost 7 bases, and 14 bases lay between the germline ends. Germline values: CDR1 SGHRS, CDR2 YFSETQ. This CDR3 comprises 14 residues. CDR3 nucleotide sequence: TGCGCCAGCAGCCAAGCAGGGGTTGGCGGGGAGCTGTTTTTT. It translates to CASSQAGVGGELFF.

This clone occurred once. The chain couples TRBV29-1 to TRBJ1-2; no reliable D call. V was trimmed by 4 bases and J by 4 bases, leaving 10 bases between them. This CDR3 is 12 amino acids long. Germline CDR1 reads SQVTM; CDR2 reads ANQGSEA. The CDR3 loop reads CSVVEGVYGYTF. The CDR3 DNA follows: TGCAGCGTTGTGGAGGGTGTCTATGGCTACACCTTC.

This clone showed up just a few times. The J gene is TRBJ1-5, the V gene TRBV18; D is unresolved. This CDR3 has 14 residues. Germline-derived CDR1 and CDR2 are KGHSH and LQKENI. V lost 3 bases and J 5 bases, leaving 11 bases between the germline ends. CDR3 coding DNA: TGTGCCAGCTCACCTGAGATCCCTTATCAGCCCCAGCATTTT. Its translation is CASSPEIPYQPQHF.

The DNA for the CDR3 is TGTGCCATCAGTGAGAGGGACAGAGTCACTGAAGCTTTCTTT. Its translation: CAISERDRVTEAFF. The chain links TRBV10-3 to TRBJ1-1; 7 positions agree with TRBD1. Germline assignment: CDR1 ENHRY and CDR2 SYGVKD. J gave up 4 bases and V 2 bases, and 4 bases lay outside the gene matches. The CDR3 sequence is 14 residues long.

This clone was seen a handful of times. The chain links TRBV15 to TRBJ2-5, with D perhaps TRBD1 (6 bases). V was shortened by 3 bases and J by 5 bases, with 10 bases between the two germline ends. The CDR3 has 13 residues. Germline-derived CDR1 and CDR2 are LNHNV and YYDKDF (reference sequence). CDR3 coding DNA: TGTGCCACCAGCAGGCGAGGGGGTGAGACCCAGTACTTC. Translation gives CATSRRGGETQYF.

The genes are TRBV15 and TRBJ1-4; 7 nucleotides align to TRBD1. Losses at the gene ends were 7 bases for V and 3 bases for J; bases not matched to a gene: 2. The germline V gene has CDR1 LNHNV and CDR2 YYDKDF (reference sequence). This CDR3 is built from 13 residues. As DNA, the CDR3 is TGTGCCACCATGGGACAGCCTAATGAAAAACTGTTTTTT. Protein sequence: CATMGQPNEKLFF.

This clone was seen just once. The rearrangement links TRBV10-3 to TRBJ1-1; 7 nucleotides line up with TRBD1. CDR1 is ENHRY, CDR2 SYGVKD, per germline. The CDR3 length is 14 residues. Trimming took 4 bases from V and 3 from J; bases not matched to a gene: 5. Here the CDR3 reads CAISAQGGDTEAFF. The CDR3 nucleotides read TGTGCCATCAGTGCCCAGGGGGGAGACACTGAAGCTTTCTTT.

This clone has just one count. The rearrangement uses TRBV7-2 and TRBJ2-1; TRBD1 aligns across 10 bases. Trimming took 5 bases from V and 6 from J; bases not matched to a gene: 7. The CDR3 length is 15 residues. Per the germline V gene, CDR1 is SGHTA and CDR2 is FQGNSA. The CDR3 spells CASSPWDRGGNEQFF. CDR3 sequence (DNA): TGTGCCAGCAGCCCGTGGGACAGGGGTGGCAATGAGCAGTTCTTC.

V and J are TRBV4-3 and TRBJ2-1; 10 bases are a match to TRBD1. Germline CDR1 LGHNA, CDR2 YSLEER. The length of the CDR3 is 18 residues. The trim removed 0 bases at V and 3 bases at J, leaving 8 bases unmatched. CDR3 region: CASSQEATGGQVYNEQFF. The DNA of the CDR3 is TGCGCCAGCAGCCAAGAGGCGACAGGGGGCCAAGTCTACAATGAGCAGTTCTTC.

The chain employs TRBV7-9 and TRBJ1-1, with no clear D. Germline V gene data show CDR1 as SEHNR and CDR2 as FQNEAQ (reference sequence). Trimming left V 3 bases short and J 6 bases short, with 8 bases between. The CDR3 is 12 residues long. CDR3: CASSFSSAEAFF. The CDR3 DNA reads TGTGCCAGCAGCTTTTCTTCCGCTGAAGCTTTCTTT.

DNA for the CDR3: TGTGCCACCAGCAGAGGCTACCCCCCCGGGACAGGGAATTCACCCCTCCACTTT. Its translation is CATSRGYPPGTGNSPLHF. The chain combines TRBV15 with TRBJ1-6; the match to TRBD1 covers 9 bases. The CDR3 is 18 amino acids. Germline assignment: CDR1 LNHNV and CDR2 YYDKDF (reference sequence). The V segment lost 1 base and the J segment 7 bases; nucleotides outside the gene matches: 11. Drawing the rest from reference TRBV15 and TRBJ1-6, the complete variable domain is DAMVIQNPRYQVTQFGKPVTLSCSQTLNHNVMYWYQQKSSQAPKLLFHYYDKDFNNEADTPDNFQSRRPNTSFCFLDIRSPGLGDTAMYLCATSRGYPPGTGNSPLHFGNGTRLTVT.

The CDR3 is CASSEGLAVTDTQYF. CDR3 nucleotide sequence: TGTGCCAGCAGTGAGGGACTAGCGGTCACAGATACGCAGTATTTT. This rearrangement joins TRBV2 to TRBJ2-3; 11 bases align to TRBD2. Germline lookup yields CDR1 SNHLY and CDR2 FYNNEI. J lost 2 bases, V lost 3 bases, and 1 base had no gene match. The CDR3 consists of 15 residues.

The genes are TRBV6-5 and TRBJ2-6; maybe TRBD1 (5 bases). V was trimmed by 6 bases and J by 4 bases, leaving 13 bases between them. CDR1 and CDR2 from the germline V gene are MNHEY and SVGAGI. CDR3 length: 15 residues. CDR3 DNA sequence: TGTGCCAGCAGGCCTGCAGGGTCCGGGGCCAACGTCCTGACTTTC. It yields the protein CASRPAGSGANVLTF.

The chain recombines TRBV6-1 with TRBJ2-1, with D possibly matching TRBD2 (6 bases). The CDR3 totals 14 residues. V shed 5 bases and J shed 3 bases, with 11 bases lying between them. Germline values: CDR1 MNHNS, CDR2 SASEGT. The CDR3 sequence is CASSPRGIYNEQFF. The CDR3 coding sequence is TGTGCCAGCAGTCCACGGGGGATCTACAATGAGCAGTTCTTC.

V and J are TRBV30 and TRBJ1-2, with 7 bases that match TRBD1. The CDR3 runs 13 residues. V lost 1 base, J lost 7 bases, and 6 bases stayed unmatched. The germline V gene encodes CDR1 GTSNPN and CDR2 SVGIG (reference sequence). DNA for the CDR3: TGTGCCTGGAGTGACAGGGGACCCGGTGGCTACACCTTC. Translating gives CAWSDRGPGGYTF.

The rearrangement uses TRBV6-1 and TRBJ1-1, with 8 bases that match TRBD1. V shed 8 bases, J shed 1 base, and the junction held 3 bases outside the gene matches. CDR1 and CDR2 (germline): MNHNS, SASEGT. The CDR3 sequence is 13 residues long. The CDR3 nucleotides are TGTGCCAGCGACAGGGGATGGAACACTGAAGCTTTCTTT. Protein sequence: CASDRGWNTEAFF.

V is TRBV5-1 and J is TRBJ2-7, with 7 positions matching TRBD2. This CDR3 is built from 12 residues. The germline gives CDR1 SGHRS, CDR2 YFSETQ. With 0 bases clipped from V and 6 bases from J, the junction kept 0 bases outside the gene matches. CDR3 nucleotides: TGCGCCAGCAGCTTGGGGGAGGGCGAGCAGTACTTC. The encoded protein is CASSLGEGEQYF. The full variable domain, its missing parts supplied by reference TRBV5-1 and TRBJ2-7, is KAGVTQTPRYLIKTRGQQVTLSCSPISGHRSVSWYQQTPGQGLQFLFEYFSETQRNKGNFPGRFSGRQFSNSRSEMNVSTLELGDSALYLCASSLGEGEQYFGPGTRLTVT.

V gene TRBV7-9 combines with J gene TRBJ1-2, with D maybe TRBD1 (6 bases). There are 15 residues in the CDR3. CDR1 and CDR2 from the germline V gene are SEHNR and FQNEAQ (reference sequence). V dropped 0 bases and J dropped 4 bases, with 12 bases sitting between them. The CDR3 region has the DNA TGTGCCAGCAGCTTAGCGGTAGGGGGTTCCTATGGCTACACCTTC. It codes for CASSLAVGGSYGYTF.

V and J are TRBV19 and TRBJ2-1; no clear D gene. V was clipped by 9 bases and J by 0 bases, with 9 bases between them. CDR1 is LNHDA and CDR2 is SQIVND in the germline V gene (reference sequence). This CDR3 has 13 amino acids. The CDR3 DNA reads TGTGCCAGCGGGTTATCCTCCTACAATGAGCAGTTCTTC. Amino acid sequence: CASGLSSYNEQFF.

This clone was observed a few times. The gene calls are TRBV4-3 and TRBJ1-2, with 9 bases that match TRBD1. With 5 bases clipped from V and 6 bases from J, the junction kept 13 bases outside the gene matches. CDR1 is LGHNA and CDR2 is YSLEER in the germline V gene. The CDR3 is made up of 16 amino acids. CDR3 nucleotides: TGCGCCAGCAGCGGCCCCGCGATGGGGACAGGGAATGGCTACACCTTC. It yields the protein CASSGPAMGTGNGYTF.

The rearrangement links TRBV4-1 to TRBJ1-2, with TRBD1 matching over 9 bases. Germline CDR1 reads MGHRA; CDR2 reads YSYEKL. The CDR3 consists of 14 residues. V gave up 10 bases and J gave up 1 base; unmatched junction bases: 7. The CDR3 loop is CATRGTGNNYGYTF. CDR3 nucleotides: TGCGCCACCAGGGGGACAGGGAATAACTATGGCTACACCTTC.

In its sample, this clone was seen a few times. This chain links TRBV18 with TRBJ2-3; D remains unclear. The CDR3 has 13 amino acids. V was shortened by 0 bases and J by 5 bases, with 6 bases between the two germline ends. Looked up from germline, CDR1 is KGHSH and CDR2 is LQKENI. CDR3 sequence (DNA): TGTGCCAGCTCACCACCACCGGGAGATACGCAGTATTTT. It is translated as CASSPPPGDTQYF.

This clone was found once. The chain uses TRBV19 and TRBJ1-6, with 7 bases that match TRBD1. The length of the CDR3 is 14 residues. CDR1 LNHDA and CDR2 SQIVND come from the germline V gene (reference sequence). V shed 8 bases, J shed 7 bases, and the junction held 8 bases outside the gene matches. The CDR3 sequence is CASRSTGRNSPLHF. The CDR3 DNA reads TGTGCCAGTCGCTCGACAGGGCGCAATTCACCCCTCCACTTT. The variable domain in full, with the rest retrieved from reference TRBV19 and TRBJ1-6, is DGGITQSPKYLFRKEGQNVTLSCEQNLNHDAMYWYRQDPGQGLRLIYYSQIVNDFQKGDIAEGYSVSREKKESFPLTVTSAQKNPTAFYLCASRSTGRNSPLHFGNGTRLTVT.